The clone carrying this T cell receptor beta chain was observed a handful of times. V lost 0 bases and J lost 8, with 14 bases in between. The V gene's germline CDR1 is DFQATT and CDR2 SNEGSKA (reference sequence). The CDR3 contains 14 residues. TCRdb itself ran the 5' RACE reads through MiXCR, one entry per CDR3 protein. The sample lists 90,000 to 120,000 distinct CDR3 sequences; 15% to 20% were seen once. These data belong to a study of T-cell memory formation after mild COVID-19. Study-wide background: Among the donors, TCR clusters were largely specific to each donor.

Sequences were obtained from PBMCs or a T cell subset sorted from them (not recorded which). The chain links TRBV20-1 to TRBJ2-1; possibly TRBD1 or TRBD2 for D (5 bases each). This receptor was identified in a man between 18 and 29 years old who had mild COVID-19 (a few samples of this study predate the infection). Cell type and time point are not known. The CDR3 bases are TGCAGTGCTAGAGATGGAAGAGGGGCCTATGAGCAGTTCTTC. Translated, it gives CSARDGRGAYEQFF.